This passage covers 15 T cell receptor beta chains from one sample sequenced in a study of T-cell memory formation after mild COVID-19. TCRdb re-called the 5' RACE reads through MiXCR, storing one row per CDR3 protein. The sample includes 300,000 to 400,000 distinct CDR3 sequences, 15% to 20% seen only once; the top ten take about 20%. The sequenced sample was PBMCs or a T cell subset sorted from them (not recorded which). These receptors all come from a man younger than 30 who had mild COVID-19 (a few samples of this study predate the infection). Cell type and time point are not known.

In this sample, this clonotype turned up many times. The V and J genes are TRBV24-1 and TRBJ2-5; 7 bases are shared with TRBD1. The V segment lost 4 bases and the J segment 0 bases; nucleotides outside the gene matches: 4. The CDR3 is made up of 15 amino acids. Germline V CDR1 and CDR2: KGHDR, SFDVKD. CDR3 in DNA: TGTGCCACCAGTGAAACGGGACAGCACCAAGAGACCCAGTACTTC. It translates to CATSETGQHQETQYF.

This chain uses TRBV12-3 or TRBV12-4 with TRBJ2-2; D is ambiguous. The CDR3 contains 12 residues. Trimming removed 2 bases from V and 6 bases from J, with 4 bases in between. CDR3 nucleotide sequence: TGTGCCAGCAGTTTACGGTCCGGGGAGCTGTTTTTT. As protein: CASSLRSGELFF.

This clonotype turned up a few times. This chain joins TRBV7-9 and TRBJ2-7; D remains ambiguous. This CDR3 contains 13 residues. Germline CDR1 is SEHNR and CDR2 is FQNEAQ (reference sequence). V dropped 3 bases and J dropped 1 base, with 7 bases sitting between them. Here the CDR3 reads CASSLSESYEQYV. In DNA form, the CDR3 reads TGTGCCAGCAGCTTGTCAGAATCCTACGAGCAGTACGTC.

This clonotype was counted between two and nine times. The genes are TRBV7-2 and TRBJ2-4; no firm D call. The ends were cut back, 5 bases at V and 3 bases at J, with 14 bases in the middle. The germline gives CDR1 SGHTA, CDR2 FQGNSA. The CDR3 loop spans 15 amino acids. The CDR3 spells CASSTQALVKNIQYF. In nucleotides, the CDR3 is TGTGCCAGCAGCACACAAGCCCTAGTCAAAAACATTCAGTACTTC.

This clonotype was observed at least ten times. CDR3 loop: CASSLTAGAYNEQFF. CDR3 DNA sequence: TGTGCCAGCAGCCTAACGGCGGGGGCGTACAATGAGCAGTTCTTC. The chain employs TRBV11-3 and TRBJ2-1; D perhaps matches TRBD2 (7 bases). The CDR3 loop spans 15 amino acids. Trimming removed 5 bases from V and 4 bases from J, with 15 bases in between. Germline assignment: CDR1 SGHNT and CDR2 YENEEA.

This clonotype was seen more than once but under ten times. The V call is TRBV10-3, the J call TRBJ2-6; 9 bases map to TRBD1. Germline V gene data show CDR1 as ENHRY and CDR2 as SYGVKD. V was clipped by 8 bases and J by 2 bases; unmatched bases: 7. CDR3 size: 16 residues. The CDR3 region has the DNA TGTGCCATCCTGGGACAGGGTACGACTGGGGCCAACGTCCTGACTTTC. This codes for CAILGQGTTGANVLTF.

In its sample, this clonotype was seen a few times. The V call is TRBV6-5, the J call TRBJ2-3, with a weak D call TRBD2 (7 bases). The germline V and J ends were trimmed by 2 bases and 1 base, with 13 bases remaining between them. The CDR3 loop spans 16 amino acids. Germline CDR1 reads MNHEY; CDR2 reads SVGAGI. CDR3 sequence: CASSYGRGGGTDTQYF. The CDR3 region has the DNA TGTGCCAGCAGTTACGGGCGAGGGGGGGGCACAGATACGCAGTATTTT.

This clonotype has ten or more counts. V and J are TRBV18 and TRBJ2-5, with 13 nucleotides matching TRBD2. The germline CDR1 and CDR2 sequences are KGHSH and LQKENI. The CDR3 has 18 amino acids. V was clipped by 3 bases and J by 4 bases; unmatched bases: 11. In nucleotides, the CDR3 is TGTGCCAGCTCACCGCCAGGACTAGCGGGGGACAGTCTAGAGACCCAGTACTTC. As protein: CASSPPGLAGDSLETQYF.

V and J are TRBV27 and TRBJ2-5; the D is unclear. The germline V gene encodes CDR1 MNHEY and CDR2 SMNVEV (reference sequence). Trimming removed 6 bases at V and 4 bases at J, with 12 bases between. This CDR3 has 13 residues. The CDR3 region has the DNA TGTGCCAGCAGCTATGGGGTCGGAGAGACCCAGTACTTC. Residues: CASSYGVGETQYF.

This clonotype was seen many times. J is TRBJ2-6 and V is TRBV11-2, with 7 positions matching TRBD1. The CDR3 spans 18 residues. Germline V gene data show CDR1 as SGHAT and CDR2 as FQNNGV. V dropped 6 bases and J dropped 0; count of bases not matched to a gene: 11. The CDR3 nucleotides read TGTGCCAGCAGATCACTGACAGGGACCCCCTCTGGGGCCAACGTCCTGACTTTC. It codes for CASRSLTGTPSGANVLTF.

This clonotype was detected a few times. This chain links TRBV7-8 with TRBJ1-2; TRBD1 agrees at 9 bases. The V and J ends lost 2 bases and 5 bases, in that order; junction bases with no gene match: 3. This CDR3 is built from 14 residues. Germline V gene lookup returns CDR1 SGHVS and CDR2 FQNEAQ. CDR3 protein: CASSLTGGGYGYTF. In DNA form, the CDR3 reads TGTGCCAGCAGCTTAACAGGGGGCGGTTATGGCTACACCTTC. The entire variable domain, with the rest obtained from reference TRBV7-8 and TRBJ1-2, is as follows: GAGVSQSPRYKVAKRGQDVALRCDPISGHVSLFWYQQALGQGPEFLTYFQNEAQLDKSGLPSDRFFAERPEGSVSTLKIQRTQQEDSAVYLCASSLTGGGYGYTFGSGTRLTVV.

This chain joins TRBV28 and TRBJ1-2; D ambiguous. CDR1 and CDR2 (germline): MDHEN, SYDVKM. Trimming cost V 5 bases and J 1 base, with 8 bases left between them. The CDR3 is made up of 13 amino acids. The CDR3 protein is CASSPQFNYGYTF. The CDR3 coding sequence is TGTGCCAGCAGTCCTCAGTTTAACTATGGCTACACCTTC.

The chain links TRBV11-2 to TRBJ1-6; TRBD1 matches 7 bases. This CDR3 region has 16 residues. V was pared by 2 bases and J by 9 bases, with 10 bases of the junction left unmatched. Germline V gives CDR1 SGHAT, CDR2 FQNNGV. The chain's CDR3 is CASSLQRDSAGSPLHF. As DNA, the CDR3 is TGTGCCAGCAGCTTACAGCGGGACAGTGCTGGTTCACCCCTCCACTTT.

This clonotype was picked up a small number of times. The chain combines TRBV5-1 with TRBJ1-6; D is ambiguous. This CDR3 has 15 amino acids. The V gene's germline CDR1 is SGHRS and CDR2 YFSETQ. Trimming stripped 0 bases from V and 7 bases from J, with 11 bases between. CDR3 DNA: TGCGCCAGCAGCTTGGAGGCCCAAAGGAATTCACCCCTCCACTTT. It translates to CASSLEAQRNSPLHF. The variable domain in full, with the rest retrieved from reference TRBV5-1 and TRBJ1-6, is KAGVTQTPRYLIKTRGQQVTLSCSPISGHRSVSWYQQTPGQGLQFLFEYFSETQRNKGNFPGRFSGRQFSNSRSEMNVSTLELGDSALYLCASSLEAQRNSPLHFGNGTRLTVT.

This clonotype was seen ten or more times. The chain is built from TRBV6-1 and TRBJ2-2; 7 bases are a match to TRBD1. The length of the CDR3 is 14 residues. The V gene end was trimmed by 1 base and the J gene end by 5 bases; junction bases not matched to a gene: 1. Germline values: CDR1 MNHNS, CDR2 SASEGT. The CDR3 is CASSEDRGTGELFF. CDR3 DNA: TGTGCCAGCAGTGAAGACAGGGGTACCGGGGAGCTGTTTTTT.